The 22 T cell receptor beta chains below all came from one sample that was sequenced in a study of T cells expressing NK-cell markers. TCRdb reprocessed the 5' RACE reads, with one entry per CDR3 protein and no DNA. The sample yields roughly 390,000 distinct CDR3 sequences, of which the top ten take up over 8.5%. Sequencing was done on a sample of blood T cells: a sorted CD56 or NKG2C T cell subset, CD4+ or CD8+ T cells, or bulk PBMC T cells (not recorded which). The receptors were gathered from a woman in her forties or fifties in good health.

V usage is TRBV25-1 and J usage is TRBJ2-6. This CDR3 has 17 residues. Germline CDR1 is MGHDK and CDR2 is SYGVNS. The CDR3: CASSELPGGSGANVLTF.

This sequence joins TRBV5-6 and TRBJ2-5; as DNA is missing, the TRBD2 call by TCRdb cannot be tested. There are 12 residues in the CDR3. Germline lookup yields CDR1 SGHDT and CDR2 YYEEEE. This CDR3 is CASRQGLETQYF.

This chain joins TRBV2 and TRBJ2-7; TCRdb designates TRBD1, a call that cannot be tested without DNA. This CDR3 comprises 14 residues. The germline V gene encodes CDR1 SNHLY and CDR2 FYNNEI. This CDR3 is CASRAGTVSYEQYF.

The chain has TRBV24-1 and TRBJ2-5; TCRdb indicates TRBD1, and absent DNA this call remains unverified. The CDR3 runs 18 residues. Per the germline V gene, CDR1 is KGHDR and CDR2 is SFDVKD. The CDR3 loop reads CATSQPRTGGYSQETQYF.

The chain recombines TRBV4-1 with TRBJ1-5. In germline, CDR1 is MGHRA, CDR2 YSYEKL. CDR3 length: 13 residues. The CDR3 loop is CASSQVREGPQHF.

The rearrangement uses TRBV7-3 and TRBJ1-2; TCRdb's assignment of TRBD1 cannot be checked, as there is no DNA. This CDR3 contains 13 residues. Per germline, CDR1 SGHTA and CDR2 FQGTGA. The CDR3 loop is CASSLGGPQGYTF.

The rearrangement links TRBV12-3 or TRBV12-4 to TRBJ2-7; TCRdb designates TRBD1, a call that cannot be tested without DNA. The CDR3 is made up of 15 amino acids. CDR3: CASSRTGTASYEQYF.

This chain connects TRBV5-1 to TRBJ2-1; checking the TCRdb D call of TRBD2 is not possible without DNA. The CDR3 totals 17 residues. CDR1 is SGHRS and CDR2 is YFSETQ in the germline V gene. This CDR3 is CASRTLAGGSSYNEQFF.

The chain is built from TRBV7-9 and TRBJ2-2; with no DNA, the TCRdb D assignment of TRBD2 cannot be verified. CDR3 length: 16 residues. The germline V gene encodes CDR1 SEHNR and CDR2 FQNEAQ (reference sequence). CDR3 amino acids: CASSYGMAAPTGELFF.

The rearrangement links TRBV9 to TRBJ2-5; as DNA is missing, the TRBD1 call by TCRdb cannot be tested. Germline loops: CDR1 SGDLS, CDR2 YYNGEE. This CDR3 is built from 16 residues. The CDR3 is CASSADLQGGQETQYF. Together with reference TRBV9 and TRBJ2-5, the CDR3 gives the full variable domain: DSGVTQTPKHLITATGQRVTLRCSPRSGDLSVYWYQQSLDQGLQFLIQYYNGEERAKGNILERFSAQQFPDLHSELNLSSLELGDSALYFCASSADLQGGQETQYFGPGTRLLVL.

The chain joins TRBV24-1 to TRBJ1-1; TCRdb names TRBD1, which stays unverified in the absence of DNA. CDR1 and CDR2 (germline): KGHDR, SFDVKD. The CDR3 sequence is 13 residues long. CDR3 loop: CATSDSGHFPAFF.

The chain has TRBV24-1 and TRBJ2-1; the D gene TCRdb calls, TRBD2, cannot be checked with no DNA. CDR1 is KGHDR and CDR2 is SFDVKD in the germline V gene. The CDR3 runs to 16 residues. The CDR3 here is CATSFSLAGEENEQFF.

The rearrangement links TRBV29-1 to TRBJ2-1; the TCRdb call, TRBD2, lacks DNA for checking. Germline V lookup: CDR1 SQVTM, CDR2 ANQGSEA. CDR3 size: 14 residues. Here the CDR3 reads CSVYPGALGNEQFF.

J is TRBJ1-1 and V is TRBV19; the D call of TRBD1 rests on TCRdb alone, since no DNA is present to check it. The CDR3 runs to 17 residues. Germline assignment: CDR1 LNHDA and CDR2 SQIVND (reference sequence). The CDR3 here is CASSSLGQGATNTEAFF.

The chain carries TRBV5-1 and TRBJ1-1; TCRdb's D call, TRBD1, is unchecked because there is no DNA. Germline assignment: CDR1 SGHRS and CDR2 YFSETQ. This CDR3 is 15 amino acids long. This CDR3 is CASSWGGQTNTEAFF.

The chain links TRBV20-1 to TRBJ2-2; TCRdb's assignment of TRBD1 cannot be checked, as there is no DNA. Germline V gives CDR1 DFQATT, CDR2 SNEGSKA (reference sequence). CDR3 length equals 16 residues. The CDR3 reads CSASGRGRGDTGELFF.

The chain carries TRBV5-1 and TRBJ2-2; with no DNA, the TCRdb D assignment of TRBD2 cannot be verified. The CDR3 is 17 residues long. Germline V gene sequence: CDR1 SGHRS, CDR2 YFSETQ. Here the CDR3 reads CASSLGLAGVGAGELFF. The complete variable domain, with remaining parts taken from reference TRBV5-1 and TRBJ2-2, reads KAGVTQTPRYLIKTRGQQVTLSCSPISGHRSVSWYQQTPGQGLQFLFEYFSETQRNKGNFPGRFSGRQFSNSRSEMNVSTLELGDSALYLCASSLGLAGVGAGELFFGEGSRLTVL.

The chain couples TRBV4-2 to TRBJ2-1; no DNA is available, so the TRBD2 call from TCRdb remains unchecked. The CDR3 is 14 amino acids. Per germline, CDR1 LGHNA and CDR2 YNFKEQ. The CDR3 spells CASSQEIAAGEQFF.

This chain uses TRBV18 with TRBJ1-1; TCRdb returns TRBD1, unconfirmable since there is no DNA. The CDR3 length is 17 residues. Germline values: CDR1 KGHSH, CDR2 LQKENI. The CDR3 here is CASSPGTLSTLNTEAFF.

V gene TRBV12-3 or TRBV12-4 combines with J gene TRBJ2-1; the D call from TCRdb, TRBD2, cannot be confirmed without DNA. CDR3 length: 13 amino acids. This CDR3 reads CASSFGLGSEQFF.

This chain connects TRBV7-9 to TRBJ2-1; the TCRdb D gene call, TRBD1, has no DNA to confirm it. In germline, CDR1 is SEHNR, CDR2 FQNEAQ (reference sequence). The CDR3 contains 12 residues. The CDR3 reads CASGLGGAEQFF.

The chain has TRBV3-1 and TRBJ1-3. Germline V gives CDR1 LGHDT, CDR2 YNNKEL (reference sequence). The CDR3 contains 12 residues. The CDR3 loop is CASRAPGNTIYF. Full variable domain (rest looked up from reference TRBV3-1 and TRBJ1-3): DTAVSQTPKYLVTQMGNDKSIKCEQNLGHDTMYWYKQDSKKFLKIMFSYNNKELIINETVPNRFSPKSPDKAHLNLHINSLELGDSAVYFCASRAPGNTIYFGEGSWLTVV.